What follows describes a single TCR beta chain. Its antigen is as yet unknown. The germline gene is not matched at one end of the junction; a read error may be the cause. A primer in the constant region served to generate TCR beta cDNA from approximately 500 ng of total RNA. Three rounds of nested multiplex PCR with slightly modified ARM-PCR produced TCR beta libraries. TCRdb reprocessed the multiplex PCR reads with MiXCR, giving one entry per CDR3 protein. Found here are around 78,000 distinct CDR3 sequences, 70% to 80% of them singletons; the top ten hold roughly an eighth. The record originates from a study of tumor-infiltrating lymphocytes in primary liver carcinoma. Study summary: Those enrolled were patients of both sexes, who were aged 30 to 69 years. Study-level findings and limits: Only about 7.5-24% of top clones appeared in all five tumor regions. Blood had a significantly lower top-250-clone fraction than tumors did (p = 0.039).

Co-extraction yielded RNA and DNA from around 20-30 mg of unsorted bulk tissue. This clonotype originated in a woman in her sixties or seventies with primary liver carcinoma and hepatitis B virus infection. Input material: liver tumor tissue from sampling region 4. Subset defined: tumor region T4, right-lateral pole.

The CDR3: CASSQDDVPHPYNEQFF. CDR3 DNA: TGTGCTAGCAGCCAAGATGATGTTCCCCACCCCTACAATGAGCAGTTCTTC. The chain couples TRBV4-2 to TRBJ2-1; no reliable D call. The CDR3 extends over 17 amino acids. Germline loops: CDR1 LGHNA, CDR2 YNFKEQ.